One sample yielded the 12 T cell receptor beta chains listed below, sequenced in a study of shared clonotypes between healthy human individuals. Clones were sequenced by immunoSEQ multiplex PCR, and TCRdb holds only the in-frame ones, with some missing. The top ten clones hold 0.3% to 0.4% of a sample with approximately 2,300,000 clones, 85% to 95% of them seen once. The sequenced sample was naive CD4+ T cells from PBMCs. Subset meaning: CD45RA+ positively selected. The origin of the receptors is a man aged 18 to 29 in good health. Some clones in this sample may be carry-over from other donors' samples.

The V call is TRBV9, the J call TRBJ2-1, with 8 bases that match TRBD1. Trimming took 2 bases from V and 3 from J; bases not matched to a gene: 4. In germline, CDR1 is SGDLS, CDR2 YYNGEE. The CDR3 totals 15 residues. This CDR3 reads CASSVGTGLYNEQFF. DNA of the CDR3: TGTGCCAGCAGCGTGGGGACAGGCCTCTACAATGAGCAGTTCTTC.

Here the CDR3 DNA reads TGTGCCAGCAGCGCAACAACCTTAGCGGGTGAGCAGTTCTTC. Translation: CASSATTLAGEQFF. The chain employs TRBV9 and TRBJ2-1; 7 positions match TRBD2. V lost 3 bases to trimming and J lost 9 bases; unmatched junction nucleotides: 9. This CDR3 is 14 amino acids long. Germline V gives CDR1 SGDLS, CDR2 YYNGEE.

This clone turned up a few times. The chain uses TRBV6-1 and TRBJ1-5; D is unresolved. V was pared by 2 bases and J by 9 bases, with 8 bases between. Per the germline V gene, CDR1 is MNHNS and CDR2 is SASEGT. The CDR3 runs 12 residues. In DNA, the CDR3 is TGTGCCAGCAGTGAATTGGGAAGGCCCCAGCATTTT. It translates to CASSELGRPQHF.

The V call is TRBV7-9, the J call TRBJ2-7; 10 nucleotides line up with TRBD1. Germline V gives CDR1 SEHNR, CDR2 FQNEAQ (reference sequence). With 4 bases clipped from V and 5 bases from J, the junction kept 5 bases outside the gene matches. The CDR3 runs 14 residues. CDR3 sequence reads: CASSSTGQGNEQYF. In DNA, the CDR3 is TGTGCCAGCAGCTCTACGGGACAGGGGAACGAGCAGTACTTC.

Concerning this clone itself: The same CDR3 is also encoded by other DNA sequences in this sample. The DNA of the CDR3 is TGTGCCAGCAGCGTAGCTACGGGGAGTACCGGGGAGCTGTTTTTT. Its protein is CASSVATGSTGELFF. The chain employs TRBV9 and TRBJ2-2; D perhaps matches TRBD2 (5 bases). This CDR3 is 15 amino acids long. Germline V CDR1 and CDR2: SGDLS, YYNGEE. Trimming shortened V by 0 bases and J by 5 bases, and 11 bases separated the two germline ends.

This clone appeared once. This sequence joins TRBV11-2 and TRBJ2-7; TRBD2 matches 7 bases. After removal of 10 bases from V and 0 bases from J, the junction contained 12 bases not matched to a gene. Per germline, CDR1 SGHAT and CDR2 FQNNGV. This CDR3 is 15 amino acids long. CDR3 DNA sequence: TGTGCCACGGGGCGGCTAGCGGAAAACTCCTACGAGCAGTACTTC. It translates to CATGRLAENSYEQYF. Full variable domain (missing parts from reference TRBV11-2 and TRBJ2-7): EAGVAQSPRYKIIEKRQSVAFWCNPISGHATLYWYQQILGQGPKLLIQFQNNGVVDDSQLPKDRFSAERLKGVDSTLKIQPAKLEDSAVYLCATGRLAENSYEQYFGPGTRLTVT.

CDR3 sequence (DNA): TGTGCCAGCAGCTTAAGACGGGACAGGGGCACAGATACGCAGTATTTT. Protein product: CASSLRRDRGTDTQYF. The V call is TRBV7-9, the J call TRBJ2-3; 9 nucleotides agree with TRBD1. The length of the CDR3 is 16 residues. Germline CDR1 reads SEHNR; CDR2 reads FQNEAQ (reference sequence). The J segment lost 1 base and the V segment lost 2 bases, leaving 4 bases of the junction unmatched.

This clone came up once. J is TRBJ2-5 and V is TRBV5-4; 9 positions match TRBD2. In germline, CDR1 is SGHNT, CDR2 YYREEE (reference sequence). This CDR3 spans 15 amino acids. V shed 2 bases and J 4 bases; nucleotides not matched to a gene: 6. CDR3 loop: CASSFGGRDVETQYF. CDR3 in DNA: TGTGCCAGCAGCTTCGGCGGGAGGGATGTAGAGACCCAGTACTTC.

The chain combines TRBV30 with TRBJ2-1; the D gene is possibly TRBD2 (5 bases). Trimming pared 5 bases from V and 0 bases from J, leaving 14 bases between. Germline V gives CDR1 GTSNPN, CDR2 SVGIG (reference sequence). The CDR3 sequence is 15 residues long. The CDR3 coding sequence is TGTGCCTGGGGCTACGGACTCAGCTCCTACAATGAGCAGTTCTTC. Protein sequence: CAWGYGLSSYNEQFF. The whole variable domain, remainder taken from reference TRBV30 and TRBJ2-1, is SQTIHQWPATLVQPVGSPLSLECTVEGTSNPNLYWYRQAAGRGLQLLFYSVGIGQISSEVPQNLSASRPQDRQFILSSKKLLLSDSGFYLCAWGYGLSSYNEQFFGPGTRLTVL.

V and J are TRBV6-1 and TRBJ1-1, with 7 bases fitting TRBD1. J lost 6 bases, V lost 0 bases, and 16 bases had no gene match. The CDR3 covers 18 residues. Germline-derived CDR1 and CDR2 are MNHNS and SASEGT. In DNA form, the CDR3 reads TGTGCCAGCAGTGAAGCGAGGACAGGCGGGAAGGCGCAGGCTGAAGCTTTCTTT. Its protein is CASSEARTGGKAQAEAFF.

CDR3 protein: CASSSDATGELFF. CDR3 nucleotide sequence: TGTGCCAGCTCAAGTGACGCGACCGGGGAGCTGTTTTTT. The rearrangement uses TRBV18 and TRBJ2-2; D gene unclear. The CDR3 totals 13 residues. Germline V lookup: CDR1 KGHSH, CDR2 LQKENI. V shed 5 bases and J shed 5 bases, with 9 bases lying between them.

The chain's CDR3 is CASSLVQGRKTQYF. The CDR3 DNA reads TGCGCCAGCAGCTTGGTACAGGGGCGCAAGACCCAGTACTTC. The rearrangement joins TRBV5-1 to TRBJ2-5; 7 bases are a match to TRBD1. The germline gives CDR1 SGHRS, CDR2 YFSETQ. V dropped 0 bases and J dropped 6; count of bases not matched to a gene: 5. The CDR3 runs 14 residues.